The rows below give T cell receptor beta chains drawn from one sample of a study of low-dose radiotherapy and immunotherapy resistance in tumors. TCRdb passed the reads through MiXCR, listing each CDR3 protein once. The data hold tens of thousands of distinct CDR3 sequences, with 9.4% observed a single time. The source was PBMCs, collected before treatment. These receptors were obtained from a male donor with prostate cancer. CDR3s leave out the opening cysteine and the closing phenylalanine or tryptophan. Fields, in order: V gene, CDR3 protein.

TRBV5-4 ASSRPPTYARY
TRBV7-2 ASSLTNMETQY
TRBV19 ASSIAGLNTEAF
TRBV7-3 ASSLMSTGELF
TRBV12-3/TRBV12-4 ASRFWNGLAGVSNTGELF
TRBV6-6 ASSKHQGRDEKLF
TRBV19 ASSMAGGANVLT
TRBV7-9 ASSNRRESSYEQY
TRBV7-2 ASSLAQGNTDTQY
TRBV7-3 ASSLTGTGREETQY
TRBV4-1 ASKTSLENNEQF
TRBV23-1 QQWWNEQF
TRBV14 ASSQARVYYNEQF
TRBV6-2/TRBV6-3 ASFSRTSGRGSSYNEQF
TRBV29-1 SVERGGSYEQY